This T cell receptor beta chain emerged from a study of cytotoxic CD8 clonotypes in ibrutinib-treated CLL. Study conclusions and caveats: Upon ibrutinib response clonality rose, and upon progression it fell back toward baseline. A difference in sampling times existed between sustained-remission and progressing patients.

Assay used: immunoSEQ multiplex PCR; TCRdb lists only in-frame clones, some missing. The sample consists of some 25,000 clones, 60% to 80% of them appearing once. Notes on this clone: What it recognizes is unknown.

The germline V gene has CDR1 KGHSH and CDR2 LQKENI. CDR3 size: 14 residues. V lost 3 bases, J lost 4 bases, and 5 bases stayed unmatched. Cryopreserved PBMCs supplied 2 to 2.5 micrograms of genomic DNA for TCR beta libraries. This clonotype was obtained from a human donor with chronic lymphocytic leukemia. This chain uses TRBV18 with TRBJ2-7, with TRBD1 identical over 8 bases. The specimen comprised PBMCs, sampled at disease progression, from a patient treated with ibrutinib. This CDR3 reads CASSPWDRYYEQYF. In DNA, the CDR3 is TGTGCCAGCTCACCGTGGGACAGGTATTACGAGCAGTACTTC.